Each of the 31 T cell receptor beta chains below was sequenced from the same sample in a study of CXCR3-negative and CXCR3-positive naive CD8 T cells. Overall study results and limits: CXCR3-positive naive cells had more hydrophobic TRB CDR3s than CXCR3-negative naive cells.

The libraries of TRB cDNA were prepared using 5' RACE with UMI labels. TCRdb re-called the 5' RACE reads and shows each CDR3 protein once, DNA omitted. The repertoire table contains under 110,000 distinct CDR3 sequences. Antigens of these TCRs are unknown. Sample: naive CXCR3+ CD8+ T cells from blood. The subset: CD45RO-CCR7+CD27+CD95- naive CD8+ T cells expressing CXCR3 (TNR3+). The receptors derive from a human donor in good health. Some clones in this sample may be carry-over from other donors' samples.

The V call is TRBV7-2, the J call TRBJ2-7; TCRdb outputs TRBD1, but without DNA this stays unchecked. Germline V gene sequence: CDR1 SGHTA, CDR2 FQGNSA. The CDR3 is 15 residues long. CDR3 protein: CASSLDRSRFSEQYF.

The J gene is TRBJ2-4, the V gene TRBV7-9; the TCRdb D gene call, TRBD1, has no DNA to confirm it. This CDR3 has 16 amino acids. CDR1 and CDR2 from the germline V gene are SEHNR and FQNEAQ (reference sequence). CDR3 amino acids: CASSTSVGGRFYIQYF. Using reference TRBV7-9 and TRBJ2-4 for the parts outside the CDR3, the full variable domain is DTGVSQNPRHKITKRGQNVTFRCDPISEHNRLYWYRQTLGQGPEFLTYFQNEAQLEKSRLLSDRFSAERPKGSFSTLEIQRTEQGDSAMYLCASSTSVGGRFYIQYFGAGTRLSVL.

V gene TRBV14 combines with J gene TRBJ2-7; TCRdb names TRBD1, which stays unverified in the absence of DNA. From germline, CDR1 is SGHDN and CDR2 FVKESK. The CDR3 loop spans 15 amino acids. The CDR3 region is CASSQERGRSYEQYF.

The chain couples TRBV3-1 to TRBJ2-1. The CDR3 runs 11 residues. Germline CDR1 reads LGHDT; CDR2 reads YNNKEL (reference sequence). CDR3 region: CASSLDLVWFF.

The gene calls are TRBV3-1 and TRBJ1-1; lacking DNA, the TRBD1 call made by TCRdb goes unchecked. The CDR3 is 15 residues long. Germline V CDR1 and CDR2: LGHDT, YNNKEL (reference sequence). The CDR3 region is CASSQVPGTSTEAFF. Using reference TRBV3-1 and TRBJ1-1 for the parts outside the CDR3, the full variable domain is DTAVSQTPKYLVTQMGNDKSIKCEQNLGHDTMYWYKQDSKKFLKIMFSYNNKELIINETVPNRFSPKSPDKAHLNLHINSLELGDSAVYFCASSQVPGTSTEAFFGQGTRLTVV.

This chain uses TRBV7-9 with TRBJ2-7; the TRBD2 assignment by TCRdb is unverifiable without DNA. Looked up from germline, CDR1 is SEHNR and CDR2 is FQNEAQ (reference sequence). The CDR3 contains 14 residues. CDR3 protein: CASSPRTGRYEQYF.

The V gene is TRBV6-5, the J gene TRBJ2-7; TCRdb picks TRBD1, but there is no DNA to check that call. The CDR3 sequence is 13 residues long. CDR1 is MNHEY and CDR2 is SVGAGI in the germline V gene. CDR3 in amino acids: CASRLTGGHEQYF.

The CDR3 sequence is CASSPLHQGNTIYF. This chain joins TRBV27 and TRBJ1-3; TCRdb selects TRBD1, and the lack of DNA leaves this call unchecked. Germline-derived CDR1 and CDR2 are MNHEY and SMNVEV (reference sequence). The CDR3 is 14 amino acids.

The CDR3 protein is CASSLRENYEQYF. The chain couples TRBV5-4 to TRBJ2-7; TCRdb indicates TRBD1, and absent DNA this call remains unverified. The CDR3 is made up of 13 amino acids. Germline lookup yields CDR1 SGHNT and CDR2 YYREEE (reference sequence).

The chain is built from TRBV29-1 and TRBJ2-7; TCRdb reports TRBD1, a call that lacks DNA to check it against. Germline V lookup: CDR1 SQVTM, CDR2 ANQGSEA. CDR3 length equals 16 residues. This CDR3 is CSVEGQFQESSYEQYF.

The gene calls are TRBV2 and TRBJ2-1. The CDR3 totals 15 residues. Germline CDR1 SNHLY, CDR2 FYNNEI. The CDR3 sequence: CASRADGSSYNEQFF.

This chain connects TRBV29-1 to TRBJ2-7. Germline values: CDR1 SQVTM, CDR2 ANQGSEA. CDR3 length: 12 residues. The CDR3 region is CSVYEETYEQYF.

This chain joins TRBV27 and TRBJ1-1; TCRdb outputs TRBD1, but without DNA this stays unchecked. This CDR3 contains 13 residues. CDR1 is MNHEY and CDR2 is SMNVEV in the germline V gene (reference sequence). The CDR3 region is CASKGAKGTEAFF.

The chain links TRBV19 to TRBJ1-2. The CDR3 spans 11 residues. Per the germline V gene, CDR1 is LNHDA and CDR2 is SQIVND (reference sequence). The CDR3 is CASSTGYGYTF. Full variable domain (rest looked up from reference TRBV19 and TRBJ1-2): DGGITQSPKYLFRKEGQNVTLSCEQNLNHDAMYWYRQDPGQGLRLIYYSQIVNDFQKGDIAEGYSVSREKKESFPLTVTSAQKNPTAFYLCASSTGYGYTFGSGTRLTVV.

The chain employs TRBV4-3 and TRBJ1-1. The CDR3 is 14 residues long. Germline V gene data show CDR1 as LGHNA and CDR2 as YSLEER. The CDR3 loop is CASSQDRGGGEAFF.

This CDR3 is CSVDSLFTEAFF. V and J are TRBV29-1 and TRBJ1-1. The V gene's germline CDR1 is SQVTM and CDR2 ANQGSEA. The length of the CDR3 is 12 residues.

V is TRBV12-3 or TRBV12-4 and J is TRBJ1-1; the D gene TCRdb calls, TRBD1, cannot be checked with no DNA. CDR3 size: 15 residues. The CDR3 loop is CASSFSEGGNTEAFF.

The chain links TRBV7-9 to TRBJ2-3; the TCRdb call, TRBD2, lacks DNA for checking. Germline V CDR1 and CDR2: SEHNR, FQNEAQ (reference sequence). The CDR3 extends over 18 amino acids. CDR3 in amino acids: CASSFAPDSPVSTDTQYF.

The chain employs TRBV29-1 and TRBJ2-1; the TRBD1 assignment by TCRdb is unverifiable without DNA. The germline V gene encodes CDR1 SQVTM and CDR2 ANQGSEA. The CDR3 length is 13 residues. CDR3 amino acids: CSVIGWTTVEQFF.

The chain recombines TRBV11-1 with TRBJ2-6; TCRdb picks TRBD1, but there is no DNA to check that call. Germline lookup yields CDR1 SGHAT and CDR2 FQDESV (reference sequence). The CDR3 spans 15 residues. The CDR3 is CASSDGTGGANVLTF.

The CDR3 protein is CASSQAGTGLYEQYF. The chain couples TRBV28 to TRBJ2-7; TCRdb indicates TRBD1, and absent DNA this call remains unverified. The germline V gene has CDR1 MDHEN and CDR2 SYDVKM. The CDR3 is 15 residues long.

This sequence joins TRBV2 and TRBJ2-7; checking the TCRdb D call of TRBD1 is not possible without DNA. This CDR3 has 15 residues. The germline V gene encodes CDR1 SNHLY and CDR2 FYNNEI. CDR3 sequence reads: CASSETWDASYEQYF.

The V gene is TRBV11-2, the J gene TRBJ1-1; TCRdb's D call of TRBD1 is untestable without DNA. This CDR3 comprises 15 residues. The germline CDR1 and CDR2 sequences are SGHAT and FQNNGV. This CDR3 is CASSLGRDRNTEAFF.

The rearrangement joins TRBV29-1 to TRBJ1-2; TCRdb lists TRBD1, though no DNA is available to test this call. Germline assignment: CDR1 SQVTM and CDR2 ANQGSEA. This CDR3 spans 12 amino acids. The CDR3 loop is CSVPGPDYGYTF.

This chain connects TRBV10-3 to TRBJ2-7; TCRdb proposes TRBD2, but this gene call is untestable without DNA. The CDR3 spans 20 residues. CDR1 ENHRY and CDR2 SYGVKD come from the germline V gene. This CDR3 is CAISELTPGTSGGPPYEQYF.

This sequence joins TRBV28 and TRBJ1-6. The CDR3 is made up of 15 amino acids. Germline CDR1 is MDHEN and CDR2 is SYDVKM. CDR3: CASIPHLSSDSPLHF.

This sequence joins TRBV20-1 and TRBJ2-1; TCRdb selects TRBD2, and the lack of DNA leaves this call unchecked. The germline gives CDR1 DFQATT, CDR2 SNEGSKA (reference sequence). CDR3 length equals 13 residues. The CDR3 protein is CSGERENYNEQFF.

J is TRBJ2-3 and V is TRBV6-2 or TRBV6-3. Germline V gene lookup returns CDR1 MNHEY and CDR2 SVGEGT. This CDR3 spans 13 amino acids. CDR3 residues: CASSYKVTDTQYF.

The rearrangement links TRBV7-9 to TRBJ2-2; the D call from TCRdb, TRBD1, cannot be confirmed without DNA. Per the germline V gene, CDR1 is SEHNR and CDR2 is FQNEAQ (reference sequence). The CDR3 contains 16 residues. This chain's CDR3 is CASLLFEGGNTGELFF.

V and J are TRBV2 and TRBJ2-1; the D call from TCRdb, TRBD2, cannot be confirmed without DNA. CDR1 is SNHLY, CDR2 FYNNEI, per germline. There are 20 residues in the CDR3. The CDR3 spells CASKSRVGLAEPKSYNEQFF.

The genes are TRBV7-9 and TRBJ1-1; TCRdb's D gene call, TRBD1, goes unchecked for lack of DNA. The CDR3 has 14 amino acids. Germline values: CDR1 SEHNR, CDR2 FQNEAQ (reference sequence). The CDR3 sequence is CASSTGGGSTEAFF. The full variable domain, its missing parts supplied by reference TRBV7-9 and TRBJ1-1, is DTGVSQNPRHKITKRGQNVTFRCDPISEHNRLYWYRQTLGQGPEFLTYFQNEAQLEKSRLLSDRFSAERPKGSFSTLEIQRTEQGDSAMYLCASSTGGGSTEAFFGQGTRLTVV.